The 13 T cell receptor beta chains reported below all come from one sample, sequenced in a study of blood T cell repertoires in COVID-19. Using immunoSEQ multiplex PCR, the repertoire was profiled, and TCRdb retains in-frame clones only, with some absent. The sample holds about 93,000 clones, about 86% seen once. The specimen sequenced was peripheral blood. These receptors were obtained from a woman at least 80 years old with acute or convalescent COVID-19.

The chain links TRBV29-1 to TRBJ1-5; 8 bases map to TRBD1. This CDR3 spans 17 amino acids. Germline CDR1 is SQVTM and CDR2 is ANQGSEA. V gave up 0 bases and J gave up 7 bases; unmatched junction bases: 14. The CDR3 bases are TGCAGCGTTGAAGAGAGTGGGTCAGGGGGCGAGGGACAGCCCCAGCATTTT. This encodes CSVEESGSGGEGQPQHF.

V is TRBV24-1 and J is TRBJ2-1; 8 bases are a match to TRBD1. Germline V lookup: CDR1 KGHDR, CDR2 SFDVKD. Trimming cost V 4 bases and J 8 bases; bases outside gene matches: 15. This CDR3 comprises 17 residues. The CDR3 loop is CATSDPSGTGRGYEQFF. CDR3 in DNA: TGTGCCACCAGTGACCCTTCCGGGACAGGTCGGGGGTATGAGCAGTTCTTC.

The V gene is TRBV6-5, the J gene TRBJ1-1; D remains ambiguous. The CDR3 is made up of 14 amino acids. CDR1 is MNHEY, CDR2 SVGAGI, per germline. The V gene lost 7 bases and the J gene lost 4 bases, with 16 bases spanning the gap. The chain's CDR3 is CASTPGVVGTEAFF. The CDR3 DNA sequence: TGTGCCAGCACCCCCGGTGTGGTTGGCACTGAAGCTTTCTTT.

The chain carries TRBV6-5 and TRBJ1-1; tentatively, D is TRBD1 (5 bases). Germline CDR1 and CDR2: MNHEY and SVGAGI. The CDR3 has 13 amino acids. Trimming left V 4 bases short and J 1 base short, with 7 bases between. DNA for the CDR3: TGTGCCAGCAGTTCAGACAGGAACACTGAAGCTTTCTTT. Protein: CASSSDRNTEAFF.

This chain connects TRBV5-6 to TRBJ2-7, with TRBD1 identical over 9 bases. The CDR3 has 15 amino acids. Germline CDR1 SGHDT, CDR2 YYEEEE. Trimming took 4 bases from V and 3 from J; bases not matched to a gene: 8. The CDR3 region is CASSRSGTGLYEQYF. CDR3 nucleotide sequence: TGTGCCAGCAGCCGTTCCGGGACAGGGCTCTACGAGCAGTACTTC.

This clone was detected a few times. V usage is TRBV9 and J usage is TRBJ2-6, with D uncertain. Germline V CDR1 and CDR2: SGDLS, YYNGEE. The V gene lost 7 bases and the J gene lost 0 bases, with 8 bases spanning the gap. There are 14 residues in the CDR3. The CDR3 spells CASSPYSGANVLTF. DNA of the CDR3: TGTGCCAGCTCCCCGTACTCTGGGGCCAACGTCCTGACTTTC.

As regards this clone: One end of the junction is discordant with germline, which a read error may explain. Here the CDR3 DNA reads TGTGCTAGCAGCCCCGGGGGGTTAGATACGCAGTATTTT. Translated, it gives CASSPGGLDTQYF. The J gene is TRBJ2-3, the V gene TRBV7-7, with 7 bases fitting TRBD2. The CDR3 sequence is 13 residues long. Germline CDR1 SSHAT, CDR2 FNYEAQ (reference sequence).

The rearrangement uses TRBV18 and TRBJ2-7, with a tentative D call TRBD1 (7 bases). Germline-derived CDR1 and CDR2 are KGHSH and LQKENI. V was pared by 6 bases and J by 11 bases, with 29 bases between. The CDR3 runs to 16 residues. CDR3 sequence: CASSSLPGPGGGLEYF. As DNA, the CDR3 is TGTGCCAGCTCGAGCTTACCGGGACCAGGGGGAGGCCTTGAGTACTTC. Together with reference TRBV18 and TRBJ2-7, the CDR3 gives the full variable domain: NAGVMQNPRHLVRRRGQEARLRCSPMKGHSHVYWYRQLPEEGLKFMVYLQKENIIDESGMPKERFSAEFPKEGPSILRIQQVVRGDSAAYFCASSSLPGPGGGLEYFGPGTRLTVT.

CDR3 coding DNA: TGTGCCAGCAGCTCACGAGATTCTCAGCCCCAGCATTTT. It codes for CASSSRDSQPQHF. The rearrangement links TRBV7-2 to TRBJ1-5; D remains ambiguous. The V end lost 4 bases, the J end lost 6 bases, and 10 bases lay between the germline ends. CDR1 and CDR2 (germline): SGHTA, FQGNSA. CDR3 length: 13 residues.

The chain couples TRBV11-2 to TRBJ1-3; 9 bases line up with TRBD1. After removal of 4 bases from V and 3 bases from J, the junction contained 7 bases not matched to a gene. Germline V lookup: CDR1 SGHAT, CDR2 FQNNGV. The CDR3 has 16 amino acids. For the CDR3, the DNA is TGTGCCAGCAGCTCCTACAGGGGGCAGAGTGGAAACACCATATATTTT. It yields the protein CASSSYRGQSGNTIYF.

This clone was seen once. In DNA, the CDR3 is TGTGCCAGCAGCCCCTTGGGCGGGGGCTTCATTTACGAGCAGTACTTC. Its translation is CASSPLGGGFIYEQYF. The chain joins TRBV28 to TRBJ2-7, with D maybe TRBD2 (7 bases). Germline CDR1 MDHEN, CDR2 SYDVKM. The CDR3 totals 16 residues. Trimming stripped 6 bases from V and 4 bases from J, with 22 bases between.

CDR3 amino acids: CATSGGTVSEQYF. The DNA of the CDR3 is TGTGCCACCAGTGGGGGGACAGTGTCTGAGCAGTACTTC. The genes are TRBV24-1 and TRBJ2-7; 7 bases align to TRBD1. V lost 5 bases to trimming and J lost 7 bases; unmatched junction nucleotides: 7. The CDR3 extends over 13 amino acids. Germline CDR1 is KGHDR and CDR2 is SFDVKD.

The J gene is TRBJ2-2, the V gene TRBV5-6, with 9 bases identical to TRBD1. This CDR3 has 19 residues. CDR1 SGHDT and CDR2 YYEEEE come from the germline V gene. J was trimmed by 2 bases and V by 0 bases; bases with no gene match: 11. The CDR3 loop is CASSLGGTDRGINTGELFF. The CDR3 DNA is TGTGCCAGCAGCTTGGGGGGTACCGACAGGGGGATAAACACCGGGGAGCTGTTTTTT.